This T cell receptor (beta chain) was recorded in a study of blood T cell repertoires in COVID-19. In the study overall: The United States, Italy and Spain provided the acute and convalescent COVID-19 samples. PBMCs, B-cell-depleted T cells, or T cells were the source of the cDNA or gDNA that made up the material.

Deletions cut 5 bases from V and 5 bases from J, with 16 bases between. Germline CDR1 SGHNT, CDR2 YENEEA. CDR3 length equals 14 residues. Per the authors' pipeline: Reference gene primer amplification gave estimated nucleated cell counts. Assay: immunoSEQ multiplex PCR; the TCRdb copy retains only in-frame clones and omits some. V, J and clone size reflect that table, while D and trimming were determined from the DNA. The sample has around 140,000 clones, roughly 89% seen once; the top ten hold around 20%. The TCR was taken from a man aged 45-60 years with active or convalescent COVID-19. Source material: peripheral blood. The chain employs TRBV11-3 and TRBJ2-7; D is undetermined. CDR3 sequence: CASSPHRGSDEQYF. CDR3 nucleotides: TGTGCCAGCAGCCCCCATCGCGGATCGGACGAGCAGTACTTC.